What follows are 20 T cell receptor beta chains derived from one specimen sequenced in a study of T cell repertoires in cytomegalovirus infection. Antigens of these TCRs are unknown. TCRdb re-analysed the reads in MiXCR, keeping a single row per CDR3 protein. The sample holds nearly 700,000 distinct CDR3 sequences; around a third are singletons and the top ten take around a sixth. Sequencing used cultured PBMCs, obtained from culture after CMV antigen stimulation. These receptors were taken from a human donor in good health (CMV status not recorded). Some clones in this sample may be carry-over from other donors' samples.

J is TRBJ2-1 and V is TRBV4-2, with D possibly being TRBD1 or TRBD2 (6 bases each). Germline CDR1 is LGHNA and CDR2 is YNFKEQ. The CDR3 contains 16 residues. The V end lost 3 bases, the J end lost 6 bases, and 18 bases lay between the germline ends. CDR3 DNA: TGTGCCAGCAGCCAGGGGGGCGGTAGATTCGCCAATGAGCAGTTCTTC. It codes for CASSQGGGRFANEQFF.

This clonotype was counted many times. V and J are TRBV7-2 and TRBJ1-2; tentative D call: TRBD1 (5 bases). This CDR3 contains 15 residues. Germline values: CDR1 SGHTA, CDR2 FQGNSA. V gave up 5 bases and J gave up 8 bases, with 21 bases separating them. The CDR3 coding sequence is TGTGCCAGCAGCCCACGGGAATGGCAGGGAGGCGGCTACACCTTC. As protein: CASSPREWQGGGYTF. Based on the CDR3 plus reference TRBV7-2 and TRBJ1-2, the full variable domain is GAGVSQSPSNKVTEKGKDVELRCDPISGHTALYWYRQSLGQGLEFLIYFQGNSAPDKSGLPSDRFSAERTGGSVSTLTIQRTQQEDSAVYLCASSPREWQGGGYTFGSGTRLTVV.

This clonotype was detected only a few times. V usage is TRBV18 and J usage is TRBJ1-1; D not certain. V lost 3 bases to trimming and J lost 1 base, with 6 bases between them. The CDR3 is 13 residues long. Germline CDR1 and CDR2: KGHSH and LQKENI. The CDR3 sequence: CASSPAGNTEAFF. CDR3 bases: TGTGCCAGCTCACCGGCAGGGAACACTGAAGCTTTCTTT.

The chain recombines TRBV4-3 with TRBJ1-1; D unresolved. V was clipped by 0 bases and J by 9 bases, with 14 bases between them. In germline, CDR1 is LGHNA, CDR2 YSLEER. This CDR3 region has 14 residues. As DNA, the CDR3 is TGCGCCAGCAGCCAAGATCTAGGTAGCCAGAAAGCTTTCTTT. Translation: CASSQDLGSQKAFF.

This CDR3 is CASSLMAGVQETQYF. As DNA, the CDR3 is TGTGCCAGCAGCTTGATGGCGGGCGTCCAAGAGACCCAGTACTTC. The chain has TRBV5-4 and TRBJ2-5; D possibly corresponds to TRBD2 (5 bases). The ends were cut back, 1 base at V and 1 base at J, with 11 bases in the middle. CDR1 and CDR2 (germline): SGHNT, YYREEE (reference sequence). CDR3 length: 15 amino acids.

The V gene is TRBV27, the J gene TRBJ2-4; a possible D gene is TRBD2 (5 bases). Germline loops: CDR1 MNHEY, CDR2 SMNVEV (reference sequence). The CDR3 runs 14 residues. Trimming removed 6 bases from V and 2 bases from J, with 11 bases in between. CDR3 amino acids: CASSPPGTKNIQYF. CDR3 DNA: TGTGCCAGCAGCCCCCCCGGGACCAAAAACATTCAGTACTTC.

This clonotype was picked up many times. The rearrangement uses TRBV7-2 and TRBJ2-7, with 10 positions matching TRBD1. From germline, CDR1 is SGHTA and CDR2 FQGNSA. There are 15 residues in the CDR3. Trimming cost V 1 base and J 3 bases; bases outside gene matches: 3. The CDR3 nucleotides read TGTGCCAGCAGCTTAGGGACAGGGGGATTCTACGAGCAGTACTTC. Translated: CASSLGTGGFYEQYF.

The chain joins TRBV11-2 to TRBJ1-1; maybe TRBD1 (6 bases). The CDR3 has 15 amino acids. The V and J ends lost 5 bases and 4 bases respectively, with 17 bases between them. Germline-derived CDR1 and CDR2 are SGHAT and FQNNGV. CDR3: CASSEIQGPTTEAFF. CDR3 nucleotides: TGTGCCAGCAGCGAAATACAGGGCCCTACCACTGAAGCTTTCTTT.

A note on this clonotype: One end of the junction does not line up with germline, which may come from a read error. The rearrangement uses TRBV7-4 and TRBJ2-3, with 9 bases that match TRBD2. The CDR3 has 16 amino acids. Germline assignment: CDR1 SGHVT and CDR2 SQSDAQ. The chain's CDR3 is CASSLRSGGSTDAQYF. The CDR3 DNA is TGTGCCAGCAGTCTCCGTAGCGGGGGCAGCACAGATGCGCAGTATTTT. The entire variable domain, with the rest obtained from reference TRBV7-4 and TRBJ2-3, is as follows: GAGVSQSPRYKVAKRGRDVALRCDSISGHVTLYWYRQTLGQGSEVLTYSQSDAQRDKSGRPSGRFSAERPERSVSTLKIQRTEQGDSAVYLCASSLRSGGSTDAQYFGPGTRLTVL.

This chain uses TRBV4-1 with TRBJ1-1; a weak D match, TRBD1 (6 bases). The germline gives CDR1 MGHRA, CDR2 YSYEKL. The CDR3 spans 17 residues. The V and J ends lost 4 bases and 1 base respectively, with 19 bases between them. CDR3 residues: CASSRQFYRVANTEAFF. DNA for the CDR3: TGCGCCAGCAGCCGACAATTTTACAGGGTTGCGAACACTGAAGCTTTCTTT.

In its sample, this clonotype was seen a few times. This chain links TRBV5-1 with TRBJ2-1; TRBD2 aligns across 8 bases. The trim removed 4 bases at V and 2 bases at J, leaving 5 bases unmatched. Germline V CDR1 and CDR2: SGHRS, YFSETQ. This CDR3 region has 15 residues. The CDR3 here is CASSQPGGPYNEQFF. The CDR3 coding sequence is TGCGCCAGCAGCCAACCGGGGGGGCCCTACAATGAGCAGTTCTTC. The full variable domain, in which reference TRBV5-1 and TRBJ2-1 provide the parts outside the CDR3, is KAGVTQTPRYLIKTRGQQVTLSCSPISGHRSVSWYQQTPGQGLQFLFEYFSETQRNKGNFPGRFSGRQFSNSRSEMNVSTLELGDSALYLCASSQPGGPYNEQFFGPGTRLTVL.

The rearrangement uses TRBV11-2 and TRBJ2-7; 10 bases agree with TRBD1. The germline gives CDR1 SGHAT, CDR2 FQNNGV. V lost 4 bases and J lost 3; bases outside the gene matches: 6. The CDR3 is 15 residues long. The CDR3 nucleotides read TGTGCCAGCAGCTACGGGACAGGGGTGTACTACGAGCAGTACTTC. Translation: CASSYGTGVYYEQYF.

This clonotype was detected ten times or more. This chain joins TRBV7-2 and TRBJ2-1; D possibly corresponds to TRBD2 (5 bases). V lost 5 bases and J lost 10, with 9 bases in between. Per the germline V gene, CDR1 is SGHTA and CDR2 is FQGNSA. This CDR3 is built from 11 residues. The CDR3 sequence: CASSTRLEQFF. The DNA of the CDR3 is TGTGCCAGCAGCACACGACTAGAGCAGTTCTTC.

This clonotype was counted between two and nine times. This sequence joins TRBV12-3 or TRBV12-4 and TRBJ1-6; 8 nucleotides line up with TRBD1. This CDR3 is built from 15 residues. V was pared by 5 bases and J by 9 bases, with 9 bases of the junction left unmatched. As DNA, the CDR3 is TGTGCCAGCAGTGCTAACCAGGGGGCAGGTTCACCCCTCCACTTT. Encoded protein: CASSANQGAGSPLHF.

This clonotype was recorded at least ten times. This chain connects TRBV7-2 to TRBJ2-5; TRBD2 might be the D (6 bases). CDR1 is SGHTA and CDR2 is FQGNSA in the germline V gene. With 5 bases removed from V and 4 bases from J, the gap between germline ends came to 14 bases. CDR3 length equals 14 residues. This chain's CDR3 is CASSPRDSSETQYF. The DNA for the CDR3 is TGTGCCAGCAGCCCCCGGGACTCCTCAGAGACCCAGTACTTC.

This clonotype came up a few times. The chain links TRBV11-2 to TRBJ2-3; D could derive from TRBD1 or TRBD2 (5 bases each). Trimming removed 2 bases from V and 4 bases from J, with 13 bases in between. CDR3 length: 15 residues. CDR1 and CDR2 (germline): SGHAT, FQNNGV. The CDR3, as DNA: TGTGCCAGCAGCTTAACAGGTCTGAGGGCAGATACGCAGTATTTT. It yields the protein CASSLTGLRADTQYF.

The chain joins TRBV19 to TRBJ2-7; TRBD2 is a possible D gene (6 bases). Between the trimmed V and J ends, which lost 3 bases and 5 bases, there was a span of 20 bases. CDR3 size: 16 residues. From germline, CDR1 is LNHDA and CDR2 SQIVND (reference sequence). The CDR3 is CASSMRVVPGRHEQYF. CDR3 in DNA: TGTGCCAGTAGTATGAGGGTGGTGCCAGGGAGGCACGAGCAGTACTTC.

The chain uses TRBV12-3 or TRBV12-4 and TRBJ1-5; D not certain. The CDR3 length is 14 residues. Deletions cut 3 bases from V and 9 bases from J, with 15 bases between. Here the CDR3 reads CASSFTTAPLPQHF. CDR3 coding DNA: TGTGCCAGCAGTTTCACGACGGCCCCACTGCCCCAGCATTTT.

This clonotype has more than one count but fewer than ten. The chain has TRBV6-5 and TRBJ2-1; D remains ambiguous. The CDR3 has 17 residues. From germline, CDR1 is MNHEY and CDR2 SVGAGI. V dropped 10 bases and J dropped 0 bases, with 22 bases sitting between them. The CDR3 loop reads CAISPVSSSGSYNEQFF. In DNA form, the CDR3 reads TGTGCCATCTCCCCGGTGTCTTCCTCGGGCTCCTACAATGAGCAGTTCTTC.

CDR3 region: CASSAGLAQLYEQYF. The CDR3 DNA reads as TGTGCCAGCAGCGCCGGACTAGCGCAGCTCTACGAGCAGTACTTC. This sequence joins TRBV5-5 and TRBJ2-7, with TRBD2 identical over 9 bases. The V gene end was trimmed by 4 bases and the J gene end by 3 bases; junction bases not matched to a gene: 8. Germline V gene sequence: CDR1 SGHKS, CDR2 YYEKEE (reference sequence). This CDR3 region has 15 residues.